These 22 T cell receptor beta chains were sequenced from one sample in a study of cytomegalovirus exposure and HLA in healthy donors. The PCR employed 60 Vbeta primers together with 13 Jbeta primers. Assay used: immunoSEQ multiplex PCR; TCRdb lists only in-frame clones, some missing. The top ten hold around 6.4% of the sample, which has some 110,000 clones, about four fifths seen once. Sequencing was carried out using PBMCs. The receptor source for this set is a woman between 45 and 65 years old in good health and CMV-seropositive.

This rearrangement joins TRBV5-1 to TRBJ1-2; 8 bases line up with TRBD1. This CDR3 contains 13 residues. Germline lookup yields CDR1 SGHRS and CDR2 YFSETQ. The V and J ends lost 4 bases and 12 bases, in that order; junction bases with no gene match: 11. CDR3 in amino acids: CASSPSGTGLNTF. The CDR3 bases are TGCGCCAGCAGCCCGAGCGGGACAGGATTAAACACCTTC.

This clone was seen more than once but under ten times. The rearrangement uses TRBV5-3 and TRBJ1-3; D uncertain. TRBV5-3 falls under the ORF class, with uncertain function. Trimming shortened V by 1 base and J by 4 bases, and 9 bases separated the two germline ends. The length of the CDR3 is 14 residues. Here the CDR3 reads CARSLFREGNTIYF. CDR3 in DNA: TGTGCCAGAAGCTTGTTCCGGGAAGGAAACACCATATATTTT.

The rearrangement links TRBV5-6 to TRBJ2-7, with a weak D call TRBD1 (6 bases). The CDR3 contains 14 residues. Germline V CDR1 and CDR2: SGHDT, YYEEEE. Between the trimmed V and J ends, which lost 4 bases and 5 bases, there was a span of 16 bases. This chain's CDR3 is CASSVIPRGDEQYF. The CDR3 nucleotides are TGTGCCAGCAGCGTTATTCCCAGGGGCGACGAGCAGTACTTC.

In its sample, this clone was seen once. The chain recombines TRBV15 with TRBJ1-2, with TRBD1 matching 7 bases. Germline trimming cut 7 bases from V and 3 bases from J; bases unmatched to any gene: 5. The length of the CDR3 is 13 residues. CDR1 and CDR2 from the germline V gene are LNHNV and YYDKDF (reference sequence). CDR3 protein: CATTLDRDYGYTF. The CDR3 coding sequence is TGTGCCACCACTCTCGACAGGGACTATGGCTACACCTTC.

V is TRBV30 and J is TRBJ2-1; TRBD1 matches 7 bases. CDR1 is GTSNPN and CDR2 is SVGIG in the germline V gene (reference sequence). The CDR3 runs 14 residues. Trimming at V came to 0 bases and at J to 4 bases, leaving 3 bases not matched to a gene. The CDR3 region has the DNA TGTGCCTGGAGTGTGGGGACAGTTTACAATGAGCAGTTCTTC. Its protein is CAWSVGTVYNEQFF. Filled out from reference TRBV30 and TRBJ2-1, the complete variable domain reads SQTIHQWPATLVQPVGSPLSLECTVEGTSNPNLYWYRQAAGRGLQLLFYSVGIGQISSEVPQNLSASRPQDRQFILSSKKLLLSDSGFYLCAWSVGTVYNEQFFGPGTRLTVL.

The chain is built from TRBV7-2 and TRBJ2-1, with 9 bases lining up with TRBD1. CDR1 and CDR2 from the germline V gene are SGHTA and FQGNSA. V was clipped by 5 bases and J by 1 base; unmatched bases: 15. The CDR3 contains 19 residues. The CDR3 loop is CASSPGGTGFGKSYNEQFF. CDR3 nucleotides: TGTGCCAGCAGCCCCGGGGGGACAGGGTTTGGGAAGTCCTACAATGAGCAGTTCTTC.

The chain uses TRBV28 and TRBJ2-5; TRBD2 matches at 12 bases. J gave up 1 base and V 5 bases, and 8 bases lay outside the gene matches. CDR1 MDHEN and CDR2 SYDVKM come from the germline V gene. The CDR3 has 17 residues. The CDR3 reads CASSLAGTSGPQETQYF. The CDR3 bases are TGTGCCAGCAGTCTAGCGGGGACTAGCGGGCCCCAAGAGACCCAGTACTTC.

As regards this clone: The identical CDR3 is also encoded by other nucleotide sequences in the sample. The V gene is TRBV7-2, the J gene TRBJ1-2; TRBD1 aligns across 7 bases. With V trimmed by 1 base and J by 5 bases, 1 base remained unmatched. This CDR3 spans 13 amino acids. Germline V gives CDR1 SGHTA, CDR2 FQGNSA. CDR3 nucleotide sequence: TGTGCCAGCAGCTTAGGACAGGGTTATGGCTACACCTTC. Encoded protein: CASSLGQGYGYTF.

This chain links TRBV5-6 with TRBJ1-5; the D gene is possibly TRBD1 (6 bases). This CDR3 contains 16 residues. In germline, CDR1 is SGHDT, CDR2 YYEEEE. Between the trimmed V and J ends, which lost 0 bases and 5 bases, there was a span of 15 bases. DNA for the CDR3: TGTGCCAGCAGCTTGGGGACAGCTAGACGGCATCAGCCCCAGCATTTT. Amino acid sequence: CASSLGTARRHQPQHF.

The rearrangement uses TRBV9 and TRBJ2-7, with D uncertain. The CDR3 has 14 amino acids. The V gene lost 0 bases and the J gene lost 7 bases, with 14 bases spanning the gap. Germline V gene sequence: CDR1 SGDLS, CDR2 YYNGEE. Written as DNA, the CDR3 is TGTGCCAGCAGCGTAGACCAGGTAGTATATGAGCAGTACTTC. Protein sequence: CASSVDQVVYEQYF. Variable domain in full (rest from reference TRBV9 and TRBJ2-7): DSGVTQTPKHLITATGQRVTLRCSPRSGDLSVYWYQQSLDQGLQFLIQYYNGEERAKGNILERFSAQQFPDLHSELNLSSLELGDSALYFCASSVDQVVYEQYFGPGTRLTVT.

This chain joins TRBV21-1 and TRBJ2-1; TRBD2, the D gene given by the table, was not confirmed from the DNA. TRBV21-1 is labeled a pseudogene. There are 15 residues in the CDR3. CDR3 coding DNA: TGTGCCAGCAGCAACGGGTCCTTTCTCTACAATGAGCAGTTCTTC. This translates into CASSNGSFLYNEQFF.

This clone occurred a few times. This rearrangement joins TRBV14 to TRBJ1-5, with TRBD1 matching over 9 bases. Germline loops: CDR1 SGHDN, CDR2 FVKESK. The CDR3 spans 16 residues. V gave up 4 bases and J gave up 4 bases; unmatched junction bases: 8. CDR3 bases: TGTGCCAGCAGCCTCCCGGGACAGGGAGTGAATCAGCCCCAGCATTTT. Protein sequence: CASSLPGQGVNQPQHF.

This chain joins TRBV30 and TRBJ1-5; D not resolved. Germline V gene lookup returns CDR1 GTSNPN and CDR2 SVGIG (reference sequence). The CDR3 has 13 amino acids. V was clipped by 0 bases and J by 2 bases, with 5 bases between them. The CDR3 nucleotides read TGTGCCTGGAGTGTATCAGGCAATCAGCCCCAGCATTTT. It translates to CAWSVSGNQPQHF.

This clone was seen only a few times. This chain joins TRBV19 and TRBJ1-1; TRBD1 matches 7 bases. The CDR3 is 13 amino acids. Trimming took 4 bases from V and 4 from J; bases not matched to a gene: 3. CDR1 and CDR2 from the germline V gene are LNHDA and SQIVND (reference sequence). In nucleotides, the CDR3 is TGTGCCAGTAGTAACAGGGGAGGCACTGAAGCTTTCTTT. Encoded protein: CASSNRGGTEAFF.

V and J are TRBV7-2 and TRBJ2-5, with a weak D call TRBD1 (5 bases). The J call may be in error: the DNA end matches TRBJ2-7 better. There are 14 residues in the CDR3. Per the germline V gene, CDR1 is SGHTA and CDR2 is FQGNSA. CDR3 in amino acids: CASSLLGAGYEQYF. The CDR3 nucleotides read TGTGCCAGCAGCTTACTAGGGGCAGGCTACGAGCAGTACTTC.

The genes are TRBV10-3 and TRBJ1-5, with a possible D match to TRBD1 (5 bases). Trimming pared 7 bases from V and 3 bases from J, leaving 13 bases between. The CDR3 length is 14 residues. In germline, CDR1 is ENHRY, CDR2 SYGVKD. This CDR3 is CAINSGGFNQPQHF. The CDR3 nucleotides read TGTGCCATCAACTCGGGGGGATTCAATCAGCCCCAGCATTTT.

This clone was seen a few times. This rearrangement joins TRBV5-5 to TRBJ1-4; 9 nucleotides match TRBD1. Germline V gene lookup returns CDR1 SGHKS and CDR2 YYEKEE (reference sequence). The CDR3 totals 14 residues. Trimming removed 2 bases from V and 6 bases from J; junction bases left unmatched: 2. CDR3: CASSFRDRDEKLFF. CDR3 bases: TGTGCCAGCAGCTTTAGGGACAGGGATGAAAAACTGTTTTTT.

The chain links TRBV4-3 to TRBJ2-3; D is perhaps TRBD1 (6 bases). From germline, CDR1 is LGHNA and CDR2 YSLEER. With 2 bases removed from V and 13 bases from J, the gap between germline ends came to 19 bases. This CDR3 is built from 14 residues. CDR3 sequence reads: CASSQMGQRVAEYF. As DNA, the CDR3 is TGCGCCAGCAGCCAAATGGGACAAAGGGTGGCGGAGTATTTT.

The V and J genes are TRBV7-8 and TRBJ1-2, with D uncertain. CDR1 and CDR2 from the germline V gene are SGHVS and FQNEAQ. Trimming left V 1 base short and J 7 bases short, with 10 bases between. The CDR3 sequence is 13 residues long. This CDR3 reads CASSLVGDIGYTF. The CDR3 region has the DNA TGTGCCAGCAGCTTAGTCGGGGATATTGGCTACACCTTC.

The chain is built from TRBV29-1 and TRBJ2-7, with TRBD1 matching over 9 bases. The ends lost 6 bases at V and 7 bases at J; junction bases unmatched: 10. This CDR3 comprises 13 residues. Germline V gene sequence: CDR1 SQVTM, CDR2 ANQGSEA. CDR3 DNA: TGCAGCGTACGTAGACAGGGGGGATTGGAGCAGTACTTC. Its translation is CSVRRQGGLEQYF.

The gene calls are TRBV6-1 and TRBJ2-4; the D gene is possibly TRBD2 (5 bases). The CDR3 is made up of 17 amino acids. CDR1 MNHNS and CDR2 SASEGT come from the germline V gene. Trimming cost V 1 base and J 0 bases, with 13 bases left between them. The CDR3 region is CASSEVMTILAKNIQYF. CDR3 DNA sequence: TGTGCCAGCAGTGAAGTTATGACTATCCTAGCCAAAAACATTCAGTACTTC.

This rearrangement joins TRBV7-9 to TRBJ2-5; 8 nucleotides agree with TRBD1. CDR3 length: 14 amino acids. The junction had 3 bases not matched to a gene; V was cut back by 5 bases and J by 1 base. Germline V gene lookup returns CDR1 SEHNR and CDR2 FQNEAQ (reference sequence). CDR3 nucleotide sequence: TGTGCCAGCAGCCCAGGGACAGGCCAAGAGACCCAGTACTTC. Translated, it gives CASSPGTGQETQYF.